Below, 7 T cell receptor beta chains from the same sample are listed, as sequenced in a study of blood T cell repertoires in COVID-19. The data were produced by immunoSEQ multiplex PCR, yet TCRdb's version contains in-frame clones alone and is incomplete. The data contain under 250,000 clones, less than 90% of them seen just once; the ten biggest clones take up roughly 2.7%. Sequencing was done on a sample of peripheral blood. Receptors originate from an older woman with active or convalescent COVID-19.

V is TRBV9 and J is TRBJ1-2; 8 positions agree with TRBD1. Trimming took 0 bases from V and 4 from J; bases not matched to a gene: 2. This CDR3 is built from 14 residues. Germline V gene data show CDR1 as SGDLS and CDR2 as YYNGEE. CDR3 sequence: CASSVDTGGYGYTF. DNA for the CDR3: TGTGCCAGCAGCGTAGACACAGGGGGCTATGGCTACACCTTC. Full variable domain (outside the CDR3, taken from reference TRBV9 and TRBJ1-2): DSGVTQTPKHLITATGQRVTLRCSPRSGDLSVYWYQQSLDQGLQFLIQYYNGEERAKGNILERFSAQQFPDLHSELNLSSLELGDSALYFCASSVDTGGYGYTFGSGTRLTVV.

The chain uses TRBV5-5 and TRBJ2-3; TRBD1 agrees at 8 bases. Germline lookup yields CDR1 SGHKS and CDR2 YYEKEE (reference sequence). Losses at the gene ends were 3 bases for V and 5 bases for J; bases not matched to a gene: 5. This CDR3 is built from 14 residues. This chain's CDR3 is CASSYDRGGDTQYF. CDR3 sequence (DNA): TGTGCCAGCAGCTATGACAGGGGTGGAGATACGCAGTATTTT.

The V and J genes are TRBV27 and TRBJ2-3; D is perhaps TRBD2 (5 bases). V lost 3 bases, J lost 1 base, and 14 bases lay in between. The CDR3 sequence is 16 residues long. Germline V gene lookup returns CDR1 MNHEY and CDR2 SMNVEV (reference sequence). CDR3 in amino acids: CASSFWRAEGTDTQYF. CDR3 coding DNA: TGTGCCAGCAGTTTCTGGCGGGCAGAAGGCACAGATACGCAGTATTTT.

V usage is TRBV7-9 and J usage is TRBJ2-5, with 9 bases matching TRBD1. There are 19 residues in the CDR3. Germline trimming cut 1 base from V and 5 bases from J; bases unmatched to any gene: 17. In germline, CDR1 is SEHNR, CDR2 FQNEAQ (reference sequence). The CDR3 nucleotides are TGTGCCAGCAGCTTAGTACGTCGGGACAGGGAACTGATTGAGGAGACCCAGTACTTC. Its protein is CASSLVRRDRELIEETQYF. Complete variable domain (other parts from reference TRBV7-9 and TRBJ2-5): DTGVSQNPRHKITKRGQNVTFRCDPISEHNRLYWYRQTLGQGPEFLTYFQNEAQLEKSRLLSDRFSAERPKGSFSTLEIQRTEQGDSAMYLCASSLVRRDRELIEETQYFGPGTRLLVL.

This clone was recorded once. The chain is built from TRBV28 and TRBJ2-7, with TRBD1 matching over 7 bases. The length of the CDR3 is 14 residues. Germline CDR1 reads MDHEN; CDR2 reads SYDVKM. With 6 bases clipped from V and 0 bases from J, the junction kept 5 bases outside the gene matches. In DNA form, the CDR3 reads TGTGCCAGCAGAGCAGGGGGACCCTCCTACGAGCAGTACTTC. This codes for CASRAGGPSYEQYF.

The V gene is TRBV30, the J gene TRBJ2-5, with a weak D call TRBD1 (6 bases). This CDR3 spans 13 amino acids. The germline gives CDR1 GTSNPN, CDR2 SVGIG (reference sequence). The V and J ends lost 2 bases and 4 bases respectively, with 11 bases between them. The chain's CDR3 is CAWSSQGSETQYF. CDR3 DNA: TGTGCCTGGAGTTCGCAGGGGTCAGAGACCCAGTACTTC.

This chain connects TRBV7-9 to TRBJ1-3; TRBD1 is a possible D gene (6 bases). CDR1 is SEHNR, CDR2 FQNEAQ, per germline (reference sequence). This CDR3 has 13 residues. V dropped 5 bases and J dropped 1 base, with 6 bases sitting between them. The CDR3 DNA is TGTGCCAGCAGCCAGGGGTCTGGAAACACCATATATTTT. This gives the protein CASSQGSGNTIYF.